This TCR beta chain appears in the sequencing data of a study of Ad26.COV2.S vaccination and SARS-CoV-2 variants. V gave up 5 bases and J gave up 8 bases, with 15 bases separating them. This CDR3 has 13 residues. Treatment of the sample: 19 received Ad26.COV2.S at low or high dose, single or two shots; 5 received placebo; per-sample allocation not given. Specimens were obtained on day 63 following the first vaccine or placebo injection. Produced via immunoSEQ multiplex PCR; TCRdb's table is partial and in-frame only. The repertoire holds a few hundred thousand clones, roughly 85% seen once, with roughly 3% in the top ten.

This clonotype originated in a person aged 18-65 years who received the Ad26.COV2.S COVID-19 vaccine or a placebo. Sequences were derived from peripheral blood, sampled in a trial of Ad26.COV2.S vaccine versus placebo. This chain joins TRBV12-3 or TRBV12-4 and TRBJ1-2; D possibly corresponds to TRBD1 (5 bases). In DNA, the CDR3 is TGTGCCAGCAGTAGTCCGGGGCAGAAGGGCTACACCTTC. It is translated as CASSSPGQKGYTF.